Sequencing of this TCR beta chain was carried out in a study of cytomegalovirus exposure and HLA in healthy donors. The overall study: An earlier analysis identified 117 million unique TCR beta sequences in some 180 million T cells.

Primers: 60 Vbeta forward and 13 Jbeta reverse. The method was immunoSEQ multiplex PCR; TCRdb's version includes in-frame clones alone and lacks a portion of them. Seen here are 210,000 or so clones, over 75% observed once, and the top ten hold 0.2% to 0.25%. This clone was recorded once. This TCR derives from a girl aged 2 to 9 in good health and CMV-seronegative. Sequenced sample: PBMCs.

CDR3 protein: CASSEATGGKFDYGYTF. For the CDR3, the DNA is TGTGCCAGCAGTGAAGCGACAGGGGGGAAGTTCGACTATGGCTACACCTTC. The chain links TRBV2 to TRBJ1-2, with 9 bases aligning to TRBD1. Germline V gene data show CDR1 as SNHLY and CDR2 as FYNNEI. This CDR3 has 17 residues. The junction had 8 bases not matched to a gene; V was cut back by 0 bases and J by 3 bases. The full variable domain, with the rest looked up from reference TRBV2 and TRBJ1-2, is EPEVTQTPSHQVTQMGQEVILRCVPISNHLYFYWYRQILGQKVEFLVSFYNNEISEKSEIFDDQFSVERPDGSNFTLKIRSTKLEDSAMYFCASSEATGGKFDYGYTFGSGTRLTVV.